These T cell receptor beta chains were read from a single sample in a study of T cell repertoires in cytomegalovirus infection. TCRdb re-called the reads with MiXCR, one entry per CDR3 protein. The table records roughly 120,000 distinct CDR3 sequences, around 10% of them present only once. For these receptors, no antigen is known. The sequenced material came from PBMCs, sequenced either directly or after in vitro stimulation (not recorded which). The receptors were gathered from a human donor in good health (CMV status not recorded). Some clones in this sample may be carry-over from other donors' samples. Each CDR3 is given with its conserved first and last residue. The D gene is left open where the match is weak. A clone size is listed for some rows: how often the clone was seen (once, few, many), or a class if it is expanded.

V gene	D gene	CDR3 length	J gene	clone size	CDR3 DNA	CDR3 protein
TRBV6-2/TRBV6-3	NA	15	TRBJ1-1	NA	TGTGCCAGCAGTTACCGAGGACAGAGGAACACTGAAGCTTTCTTT	CASSYRGQRNTEAFF
TRBV12-3/TRBV12-4	TRBD2	14	TRBJ2-7	few	TGTGCCAGCAGGCCAGGACTAGCGGGCTACGAGCAGTACTTC	CASRPGLAGYEQYF
TRBV9	TRBD2	16	TRBJ2-3	few	TGTGCCAGCAGCGTAGCCAGCGGGACTTTAGGGGATACGCAGTATTTT	CASSVASGTLGDTQYF
TRBV18	TRBD2	17	TRBJ2-1	NA	TGTGCCAGCTCACCACCGGCTAGCGGGAGATATGACAATGAGCAGTTCTTC	CASSPPASGRYDNEQFF
TRBV28	NA	15	TRBJ2-2	NA	TGTGCCAGCAGTAACTACGGGCAAAGAACCGGGGAGCTGTTTTTT	CASSNYGQRTGELFF
TRBV19	NA	14	TRBJ1-5	few	TGTGCCAGTAGTGTACAGGGAGGCAATCAGCCCCAGCATTTT	CASSVQGGNQPQHF
TRBV7-9	TRBD2	18	TRBJ2-3	few	TGTGCCAGCAGCCGTACTCGGGCGGCAGCGGGAGGTTCACCTACGCAGTATTTT	CASSRTRAAAGGSPTQYF
TRBV7-3	TRBD2	16	TRBJ2-1	NA	TGTGCCAGCAGTCGTAGCGGGAGGCCATCCTACAATGAGCAGTTCTTC	CASSRSGRPSYNEQFF
TRBV5-6	TRBD2	16	TRBJ2-1	many	TGTGCCAGCAGCTTGTCGCTAGCGGGAGGTCTCTATGAGCAGTTCTTC	CASSLSLAGGLYEQFF
TRBV7-2	TRBD2	14	TRBJ2-7	many	TGTGCCAGCAGCCCAAGACTAGCAGCCTACGAGCAGTACTTC	CASSPRLAAYEQYF
TRBV4-1	NA	15	TRBJ2-1	many	TGCGCCAGCAGCCAAGAAGACAGATCCTACAATGAGCAGTTCTTC	CASSQEDRSYNEQFF
TRBV7-2	TRBD2	17	TRBJ2-1	many	TGTGCCAGCAGCCTGTTGTTCGGGAGGTTGGGTTACAATGAGCAGTTCTTC	CASSLLFGRLGYNEQFF
TRBV7-2	TRBD2	16	TRBJ2-3	few	TGTGCCAGCAGCTTAGCCCGACTAGCGGGAGGTGATACGCAGTATTTT	CASSLARLAGGDTQYF
TRBV14	NA	14	TRBJ1-1	NA	TGTGCCAGCAGCAAGACCTTCTTGGGTACTGAAGCTTTCTTT	CASSKTFLGTEAFF
TRBV6-2/TRBV6-3	NA	16	TRBJ1-1	many	TGTGCCAGCAGGCCCGACAGAAGCCCCATGAACACTGAAGCTTTCTTT	CASRPDRSPMNTEAFF
TRBV7-2	TRBD2	16	TRBJ2-3	many	TGTGCCAGCAGCCGGACTAGCGGGAGGGGCACAGATACGCAGTATTTT	CASSRTSGRGTDTQYF
TRBV7-2	TRBD2	17	TRBJ2-1	many	TGTGCCAGCAGCACCAATCAGCGGGAGACGACCTACAATGAGCAGTTCTTC	CASSTNQRETTYNEQFF
TRBV6-2/TRBV6-3	NA	16	TRBJ2-2	NA	TGTGCCAGCAGCCGCGGATGGGGAGGGGGCACCGGGGAGCTGTTTTTT	CASSRGWGGGTGELFF
TRBV5-1	NA	14	TRBJ1-1	many	TGCGCCAGCAGCCCCGCCTCAGTTCACACTGAAGCTTTCTTT	CASSPASVHTEAFF
TRBV7-8	NA	15	TRBJ1-1	many	TGTGCCAGCAGCTTCATGTGGGGATCGGACACTGAAGCTTTCTTT	CASSFMWGSDTEAFF
TRBV7-2	TRBD1	14	TRBJ1-1	many	TGTGCCAGCAGCAGGGACAGGGCGGCCGCTGAAGCTTTCTTT	CASSRDRAAAEAFF
TRBV6-4	TRBD2	14	TRBJ2-3	many	TGTGCCAGCAGTGCTAGCGGGAGCACAGATACGCAGTATTTT	CASSASGSTDTQYF
TRBV6-1	TRBD2	16	TRBJ2-5	many	TGTGCCAGCAGGCCCGCTGAAGCGGGAGGCGCCAGGACCCAGTACTTC	CASRPAEAGGARTQYF
TRBV6-6	NA	14	TRBJ2-3	NA	TGTGCCAGCAGTTACTCACTGTTCACAGATACGCAGTATTTT	CASSYSLFTDTQYF
TRBV7-2	TRBD1	14	TRBJ1-2	NA	TGTGCCAGCAGCTTAGGACAGGGGTTCAGCGGCTACACCTTC	CASSLGQGFSGYTF
TRBV7-1	TRBD1	15	TRBJ1-4	NA	TGTGCCAGCAGCCCATCAGGGGGCGCAGGTGAAAAACTGTTTTTT	CASSPSGGAGEKLFF
TRBV6-5	TRBD2	18	TRBJ2-1	many	TGTGCCAGCAGTTACACCTCGCCGGGACTAGGTTCCTACAATGAGCAGTTCTTC	CASSYTSPGLGSYNEQFF
TRBV7-9	TRBD1	17	TRBJ1-1	many	TGTGCCAGCAGACCCCGGACAGGGGGCGCGGTGAACACTGAAGCTTTCTTT	CASRPRTGGAVNTEAFF
TRBV11-3	TRBD2	15	TRBJ2-1	few	TGTGCCAGCAGCTTAGGCGCGACTAGCGGCAATGAGCAGTTCTTC	CASSLGATSGNEQFF
TRBV12-3/TRBV12-4	NA	13	TRBJ1-1	few	TGTGCCAGCGGGGTCTTATGGGGCACTGAAGCTTTCTTT	CASGVLWGTEAFF
TRBV6-2/TRBV6-3	NA	14	TRBJ1-5	NA	TGTGCCAGCAGACCCGCAGGGGAGCATCAGCCCCAGCATTTT	CASRPAGEHQPQHF
TRBV7-2	NA	15	TRBJ1-3	NA	TGTGCCAGCAGCTTACCGGCAGGGGCAGTTGACACCATATATTTT	CASSLPAGAVDTIYF
TRBV7-2	NA	15	TRBJ2-3	many	TGTGCCAGCAGCTTAGTGGGCGGGCGACCAGATACGCAGTATTTT	CASSLVGGRPDTQYF
TRBV28	TRBD1	14	TRBJ1-1	NA	TGTGCCAGCAGTTTTAGGGGGCAGGCGACTGAAGCTTTCTTT	CASSFRGQATEAFF
TRBV7-2	NA	15	TRBJ1-4	many	TGTGCCAGCAGCTTACAGAGAGCAACTAATGAAAAACTGTTTTTT	CASSLQRATNEKLFF
TRBV6-5	TRBD1	15	TRBJ1-2	NA	TGTGCCAGCAGTTACGGTCGGACAGGCGGAAATGGCTACACCTTC	CASSYGRTGGNGYTF
TRBV19	NA	15	TRBJ1-4	NA	TGTGCCAGTAGTCCGCCCGGGGACGCGAATGAAAAACTGTTTTTT	CASSPPGDANEKLFF
TRBV4-1	NA	14	TRBJ1-1	many	TGCGCCAGCAGCCAAGATCCCCGGGGGACTGAAGCTTTCTTT	CASSQDPRGTEAFF
TRBV7-8	TRBD2	15	TRBJ2-5	many	TGTGCCAGCAGCTTAGATGTAGCGGGGGAAGTAAACCAGTACTTC	CASSLDVAGEVNQYF
TRBV7-2	TRBD1	15	TRBJ2-3	many	TGTGCCAGCAGCCTATCAGCGACAGGGCCGAATACGCAGTATTTT	CASSLSATGPNTQYF
TRBV7-2	TRBD1	14	TRBJ1-3	many	TGTGCCAGCAGCCCAGGGGGCTCTGGAAACACCATATATTTT	CASSPGGSGNTIYF
TRBV30	TRBD1	13	TRBJ1-3	many	TGTGCCGAACAGACAGGGCCTGGAAACACCATATATTTT	CAEQTGPGNTIYF
TRBV20-1	NA	13	TRBJ1-2	few	TGCAGTGCTAGAGCTCCTAGCGGCTATGGCTACACCTTC	CSARAPSGYGYTF
TRBV12-3/TRBV12-4	TRBD1	15	TRBJ2-1	NA	TGTGCCAGCAGTTTCTGGGACAGCTCCTACAATGAGCAGTTCTTC	CASSFWDSSYNEQFF
TRBV11-3	TRBD2	15	TRBJ2-2	NA	TGTGCCAGCAGCGCTAGCGGGAGAGGTACCGGGGAGCTGTTTTTT	CASSASGRGTGELFF
TRBV20-1	TRBD2	16	TRBJ2-1	NA	TGCAGTGCTAGAAACAACCGACTAGCGGGTTCCAATGAGCAGTTCTTC	CSARNNRLAGSNEQFF
TRBV7-9	NA	16	TRBJ2-1	NA	TGTGCCAGCAGCTTAGGCAGCGCAAGACCGGTAGATGAGCAGTTCTTC	CASSLGSARPVDEQFF
TRBV7-9	NA	11	TRBJ2-1	few	TGTGCCAGCAGGTCCCCCAATGAGCAGTTCTTC	CASRSPNEQFF